Each of the 10 T cell receptor beta chains below was sequenced from the same sample in a study of T cell responses to AZD1222 COVID-19 vaccine. Repertoires were generated with immunoSEQ multiplex PCR, while TCRdb's copy carries only in-frame clones and drops some. This sample has around 140,000 clones, with roughly nine tenths found just once. The starting material was peripheral blood, obtained 28 days after the second AZD1222 dose. The source of these receptors is an adult who received the AZD1222 COVID-19 vaccine.

This clone came up once. The chain carries TRBV6-5 and TRBJ2-5; 9 bases match TRBD1. CDR3 length: 15 amino acids. The germline V gene encodes CDR1 MNHEY and CDR2 SVGAGI. Trimming removed 5 bases from V and 5 bases from J; junction bases left unmatched: 9. The CDR3 here is CASSTPGQGIETQYF. The CDR3 DNA sequence: TGTGCCAGCAGTACCCCTGGACAGGGGATCGAGACCCAGTACTTC.

The chain uses TRBV30 and TRBJ1-1; TRBD1 might be the D (5 bases). V was clipped by 3 bases and J by 7 bases, with 6 bases between them. CDR3 length equals 10 residues. The germline V gene encodes CDR1 GTSNPN and CDR2 SVGIG (reference sequence). The CDR3 protein is CAWRGREAFF. DNA for the CDR3: TGTGCCTGGAGGGGACGTGAAGCTTTCTTT.

V gene TRBV13 combines with J gene TRBJ1-3, with D maybe TRBD1 (5 bases). Trimming shortened V by 0 bases and J by 2 bases, and 14 bases separated the two germline ends. The germline CDR1 and CDR2 sequences are PRHDT and FYEKMQ (reference sequence). The CDR3 is 17 residues long. The CDR3 nucleotides are TGTGCCAGCAGCTTAGGGGGACCAACGTCACCTGGAAACACCATATATTTT. Protein sequence: CASSLGGPTSPGNTIYF.

The V and J genes are TRBV7-9 and TRBJ1-2; no clear D. Germline V gives CDR1 SEHNR, CDR2 FQNEAQ (reference sequence). CDR3 length: 14 amino acids. The V and J ends lost 5 bases and 1 base respectively, with 11 bases between them. CDR3 residues: CASSGMGSNYGYTF. In DNA, the CDR3 is TGTGCCAGCAGCGGTATGGGGAGTAACTATGGCTACACCTTC.

The J gene is TRBJ1-2, the V gene TRBV18; possible D gene TRBD1, 5 bases. Germline V gene lookup returns CDR1 KGHSH and CDR2 LQKENI. V shed 3 bases and J shed 2 bases, with 7 bases lying between them. This CDR3 has 13 amino acids. The CDR3 bases are TGTGCCAGCTCACCCTGGGACAACTATGGCTACACCTTC. It is translated as CASSPWDNYGYTF.

The chain has TRBV6-5 and TRBJ2-5, with 10 bases aligning to TRBD1. The germline V gene encodes CDR1 MNHEY and CDR2 SVGAGI. This CDR3 spans 15 amino acids. V trimming: 6 bases; J trimming: 5 bases; junction bases outside the gene matches: 9. DNA of the CDR3: TGTGCCAGCAGCCCAAGGGACAGGGGAGGCGAGACCCAGTACTTC. This gives the protein CASSPRDRGGETQYF.

The gene calls are TRBV3-1 (or the pseudogene TRBV3-2) and TRBJ2-2; the match to TRBD2 covers 9 bases. CDR1 and CDR2 from the germline V gene are LGHDT and YNNKEL (reference sequence). This CDR3 has 16 amino acids. V gave up 2 bases and J gave up 7 bases; unmatched junction bases: 8. The CDR3 DNA is TGTGCCAGCAGCCAAATCGTAGCGGGAGCGAGCGGGGAGCTGTTTTTT. Amino acids: CASSQIVAGASGELFF.

This CDR3 reads CSGQSSDEKLFF. DNA of the CDR3: TGCAGCGGCCAATCCTCCGATGAAAAACTGTTTTTT. The chain is built from TRBV29-1 and TRBJ1-4, with unresolved D. Germline loops: CDR1 SQVTM, CDR2 ANQGSEA. The CDR3 is 12 residues long. The V gene lost 7 bases and the J gene lost 6 bases, with 12 bases spanning the gap.

The chain couples TRBV29-1 to TRBJ2-3, with 8 bases that match TRBD1. J was trimmed by 3 bases and V by 6 bases; bases with no gene match: 5. The CDR3 is 13 amino acids. Germline V CDR1 and CDR2: SQVTM, ANQGSEA. CDR3 sequence reads: CSVDGQGTDTQYF. CDR3 nucleotide sequence: TGCAGCGTAGATGGACAGGGAACAGATACGCAGTATTTT.

This clone was observed once. The chain is built from TRBV4-2 and TRBJ2-5; the D gene is possibly TRBD2 (6 bases). The CDR3 runs 16 residues. CDR1 LGHNA and CDR2 YNFKEQ come from the germline V gene. V was trimmed by 3 bases and J by 5 bases, leaving 19 bases between them. CDR3 coding DNA: TGTGCCAGCAGCCAGGTGGGGGGTAGGGGCGTTGAGACCCAGTACTTC. It translates to CASSQVGGRGVETQYF.